This TCR beta chain was retrieved from a study of T cell changes during pregnancy in multiple sclerosis. Sequenced by immunoSEQ multiplex PCR; TCRdb stores in-frame clones only, minus some. The repertoire has approximately 85,000 clones, about 95% of them found once; the top ten carry roughly 2.5%. The germline V gene has CDR1 SGHAT and CDR2 FQNNGV. CDR3 length equals 16 residues. Trimming removed 4 bases at V and 0 bases at J, with 10 bases between. Sample: peripheral blood, taken in the third trimester of pregnancy. This receptor was taken from a female donor with multiple sclerosis, enrolled in a pregnancy study. The chain has TRBV11-2 and TRBJ2-6, with a possible D match to TRBD1 (6 bases). CDR3 sequence reads: CASSSGQHSGANVLTF. The CDR3 DNA reads TGTGCCAGCAGCTCCGGACAGCACTCTGGGGCCAACGTCCTGACTTTC.